Many counts were recorded for the clone carrying this TCR beta chain. The data were taken from a study of kidney transplant recipient with SARS-CoV-2 infection. In germline, CDR1 is MNHEY, CDR2 SVGAGI. V trimming: 7 bases; J trimming: 9 bases; junction bases outside the gene matches: 9. The CDR3 loop spans 14 amino acids. MiXCR, applied by TCRdb to the reads, yields one record per CDR3 protein. Among roughly 250,000 distinct CDR3 sequences listed, 29% were seen once. The clonotype originates from a young adult male patient who had COVID-19 and was a kidney transplant recipient. Some T cells may have originated in the graft donor. Sample: a blood sample, taken at baseline and between days 110 and 120 from a kidney transplant recipient. This chain uses TRBV6-5 with TRBJ1-6, with 7 positions matching TRBD1. The CDR3 loop reads CASNFGQESSPLHF. CDR3 in DNA: TGTGCCAGCAATTTTGGACAGGAGAGTTCACCCCTCCACTTT.